This T cell receptor beta chain stems from a study of cytomegalovirus exposure and HLA in healthy donors (dated by TCRdb to about 2017). For context, the study as a whole: According to an earlier analysis of 587 of the donors, some 180 million T cells yielded roughly 110 million unique TCR beta sequences and approximately 300 Gb of sequence data. A later analysis re-analyzed previously published TCR beta repertoires from about 600 donors and added high-resolution HLA genotyping to study TCR occurrence patterns. The number of donors typed differed by locus, with 629-630 for A, B, C, DRB1 and DQB1, 522 for DQA1, 600 to 610 for DPA1, and approximately 470 for DPB1. A later genetic analysis took genome-wide SNP genotypes for about 65% of the roughly 670 donors and used that subset as a discovery cohort. To decide whether each TCR beta V gene segment behaved as functional or pseudogenic, an earlier analysis of some 600 of the donors relied on high-throughput TCR beta sequencing. To predict cytomegalovirus infection status, the study brought together high-throughput TCR immunosequencing, statistical association of individual TCRs with disease status, and machine learning. Because of strong linkage in the cohort, five DR-DQ haplotypes were treated as single units for association and clustering. The study profiled the T cell repertoires of some 610 subjects by immunosequencing and related them to cytomegalovirus serostatus. Donor age, sex, ethnicity and CMV serostatus were compiled alongside the repertoire data. Among around 400 genotyped donors of the cohort, an average of around 240,000 unique TCR beta nucleotide sequences were sequenced per donor, roughly 18% of them non-productive. All discovery cohort repertoires had been generated using a single sequencing platform. A separate validation cohort of more than 100 different subjects was used in addition to the 666-subject first cohort. Rather than drawing on any new phenotypic data, the later analysis identified candidate immune exposures from TCR beta sequences and the way those sequences occurred across donors. Of the 300 to 500 genotyped donors, 81% were placed in the genetic ancestry cluster associated with self-reported Caucasian donors. HLA typing covered class I and class II loci at four-digit resolution. Roughly 300 gigabases of sequencing data and approximately 80 million unique TCR sequences were included in an early release covering about 700 HLA-typed donors. The study aimed to test whether signatures of past pathogen exposure could be identified by cataloging public T cell receptors.

What the authors observed across the whole study: A later analysis found that TCR association rates varied across HLA loci, with DRB1 alleles showing the most associated TCRs and HLA-C alleles the fewest. Correlated functional status among segregating V segments might be attributable to linkage disequilibrium, but an unknown experimental factor could not be ruled out. Specific HLA alleles were associated with 15,000 to 20,000 TCR beta sequences at a false discovery rate of 0.05 in a later analysis. In a later genetic analysis, fewer N-insertions in productive TCRs were reported among donors in an Asian-associated ancestry cluster than the roughly 700-donor mean. The only immune exposure information available for the cohort was CMV serostatus. In a later genetic analysis, a missense DCLRE1C variant was associated with V-gene and J-gene trimming of TCR beta chains, and the association was replicated in an independent cohort. Because counts were too low, seventeen rarely observed V segments, including chromosome 9 orphons, were excluded from the earlier analysis of a few hundred of the donors. The classifier was reported to diagnose cytomegalovirus status with high specificity and sensitivity in both the original cohort and the validation cohort. Most TCR sequences were seen in very few donors, while some public TCRs were found in many individuals. In vitro tests confirmed that a few of the cytomegalovirus-associated TCR beta chains recognize cytomegalovirus antigens. A cluster of highly shared sequence variants was judged likely to be a technical artifact of the sequencing pipeline. A later analysis found that most CMV-associated TCR beta chains appeared HLA-restricted, with HLA associations seemingly driven largely by CMV exposure. Several of the top co-occurrence clusters appeared to be linked to parvovirus B19, influenza, CMV and Epstein-Barr virus, according to a later analysis. According to the authors, the approach could potentially be generalized to other disease states and immunological phenotypes. Broadly in line with IMGT annotations, most TCR beta V segments showed up in productive rearrangements about 87% or about 30% of the time in an earlier analysis of approximately 640 of the donors. The cohort was sequenced for TCR beta chains only, and without alpha or paired-chain data the features that could be detected were limited. The study gave a list of some 150 TCR beta chains associated with cytomegalovirus. Strong co-occurrence of HLA alleles, especially DR and DQ, made assigning TCR associations to individual alleles difficult. Because HLA typing was unavailable for some donors at each locus, only the typed subset was used in association tests. A later analysis found that HLA-associated TCR beta chains were more clonally expanded and had lower generation probabilities than equally common non-associated chains. The presence/absence analyses assumed that sequencing depth was roughly uniform across donors, and that assumption may not be true. A further reported finding was that TCR beta sequences accurately predicted the HLA-A and HLA-B alleles for most subjects in the first cohort.

Libraries were built with the immunoSEQ multiplex PCR assay. The multiplex PCR relied on a mix of 60 forward primers for TCR Vbeta segments and 13 reverse primers for TCR Jbeta segments. The CDR3 region of rearranged TCR beta genes was amplified from genomic DNA by a multiplex PCR assay. The Illumina HiSeq System was used to sequence the amplified TCR beta libraries as 87-base-pair reads. The authors' analysis ran thus. In a later analysis, tens of millions of unique TCR beta chains were counted across the roughly 610 repertoires, and roughly 10 million of these chains were shared by at least two donors. Raw reads were error-corrected and collapsed into unique sequences by a nearest-neighbor algorithm in which closely related sequences were merged to remove PCR and sequencing errors. To assign V, D and J gene segments, CDR3 sequences were aligned to IMGT reference sequences. For a sequence to be retained, at least a six-nucleotide match to both a V gene segment and a J gene segment was required. A rearrangement counted as productive if the CDR3 had no stop codons and remained in frame with V and J, and every other rearrangement counted as non-productive. CDR3 was defined according to IMGT convention as the region running from the second conserved V-encoded cysteine to the conserved J-encoded phenylalanine. Sequences without an unambiguous match to a single V gene segment were excluded from the earlier analysis of over 500 of the donors. In an earlier analysis of 587 of the donors, V segments were called functional above 56.7% productive rearrangements and were called segregating when the between-donor standard deviation exceeded 5%. A statistical classification framework was built to diagnose cytomegalovirus status from the catalog of TCR beta chain sequences. In a later analysis, V and J genes were assigned by comparing TCR nucleotide sequences against IMGT/GENE-DB human TR gene sequences. Using the TCRdist pipeline, a later analysis assigned CDR3 sequences along with most-parsimonious VDJ recombination scenarios. In a later analysis, each TCR beta chain was defined by its CDR3 amino acid sequence together with its V-gene family, and reads without a unique V-gene family were excluded. A later analysis removed several hundred highly shared, low-generation-probability nucleotide sequences to deal with suspected cross-contamination and a sequencing artifact. In a later analysis, a clonal expansion index was calculated for each public chain from normalized within-repertoire ranks of inferred template counts. In a later analysis, generation probabilities were computed with a VDJ recombination model fitted to out-of-frame rearrangements, and the resulting probabilities were checked against IGoR. In a later analysis, TCR-TCR, TCR-HLA and TCR-CMV co-occurrence was scored with hypergeometric tests, and a repertoire-size bias correction was applied to TCR pairs. In a later analysis, false discovery rates were estimated by permuting HLA or CMV assignments 20 times. A later analysis grouped co-occurring TCRs with DBSCAN, adding TCRdist sequence similarity when clustering within HLA-allele-positive subsets. Repertoires with fewer than 30,000 or more than 120,000 public chains, plus five repertoires with anomalous nucleotide sharing, were excluded from co-occurrence clustering. Sourced from immuneACCESS, this table was stored by TCRdb with only in-frame sequences that have V and J called. A share of the clones is absent; for the studies checked, an unresolved V gene accounts for under half, and the remainder has no known explanation. For V, J and clone size, that table is used; D and trimming come from the DNA. The sample contains around 120,000 clones, approximately 80% of them found a single time. The ten biggest clones cover 0.95% to 1.5% of the sample.

As concerns this clone: This clone's antigen is unknown. Base qualities are not at hand, and no much larger clone is one base apart.

In total, around 600 healthy bone marrow donors made up the cohort. At the time of sampling, all cohort members were nominally healthy, though unrecorded immune exposures were likely present. The donor tested CMV seronegative, placing the donor among the 350 or so seronegative members of the cohort. Each donor provided a peripheral blood sample, and peripheral blood mononuclear cells were used for TCR beta sequencing. The Qiagen DNeasy Blood Extraction Kit was used to extract genomic DNA from the blood cell samples. Sequencing input: PBMCs. This receptor was taken from a girl aged 2-10 years in good health and CMV-seronegative.

The sequenced DNA is TGTGCCACCAGCTTCGCGCCTCCTCGGACAGGCTCGATCGGCTACACCTTC. Protein translation: CATSFAPPRTGSIGYTF. The chain links TRBV15 with TRBJ1-2, with TRBD1 matching 7 junction bases. As encoded in the germline V gene (reference sequence), CDR1 is LNHNV while CDR2 is YYDKDF. From cysteine to phenylalanine, the CDR3 is 17 amino acids long. Kept here is only the CDR3 DNA, which spans 51 bases and is read in frame from base 1. Clipping removes 5 bases from V and 8 bases from J, with 20 as the unmatched junction base count.